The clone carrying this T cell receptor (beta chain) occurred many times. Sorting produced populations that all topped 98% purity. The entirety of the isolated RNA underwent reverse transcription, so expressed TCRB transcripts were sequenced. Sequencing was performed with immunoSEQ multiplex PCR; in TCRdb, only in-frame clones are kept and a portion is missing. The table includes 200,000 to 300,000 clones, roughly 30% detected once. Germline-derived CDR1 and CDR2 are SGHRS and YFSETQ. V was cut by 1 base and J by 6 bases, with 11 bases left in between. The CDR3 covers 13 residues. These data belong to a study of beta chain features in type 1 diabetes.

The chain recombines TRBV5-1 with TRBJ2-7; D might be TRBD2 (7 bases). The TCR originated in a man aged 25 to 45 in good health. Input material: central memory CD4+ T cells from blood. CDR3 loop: CASSLTGRGEQYF. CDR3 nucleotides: TGCGCCAGCAGCTTGACAGGGAGGGGCGAGCAGTACTTC.